This TCR beta chain was sequenced in a study of blood T cell repertoires in COVID-19. Study overall: COVID-19 samples from acute and convalescent phases originated in the United States, Italy and Spain.

Germline CDR1 and CDR2: SGDLS and YYNGEE. Trimming at V came to 3 bases and at J to 3 bases, leaving 9 bases not matched to a gene. The CDR3 covers 15 residues. The study drew participants aged about 18 to 95 years from approximately 25 US areas. The repertoire was sequenced with immunoSEQ multiplex PCR; TCRdb's copy has only in-frame clones and lacks some. The sample lists 200,000 to 250,000 clones, about 88% occurring once. The chain uses TRBV9 and TRBJ2-7, with 7 bases aligning to TRBD1. The sequencing input was PBMCs or T cells enriched from blood (not recorded which). The clonotype originates from a woman in her forties or fifties who had recovered from COVID-19. This CDR3 reads CASSGGTGVNYEQYF. The CDR3 DNA is TGTGCCAGCAGCGGAGGAACAGGGGTAAACTACGAGCAGTACTTC.